This T cell receptor (beta chain) came from a study of T cell responses to AZD1222 COVID-19 vaccine. Whole-study results and caveats: Most donors were white British, females outnumbered males, and clonal diversity was possibly underestimated. The study found vaccine-associated CD4 TCRs spanning spike, dominant at 160-218 and 743-854.

Second-dose groups at about 4 or about 12 weeks were pooled. Details on this clone: Its antigen is unknown.

Produced via immunoSEQ multiplex PCR; TCRdb's table is partial and in-frame only. The sample lists around 160,000 clones; around 90% were seen once. CDR3 length equals 13 residues. V was clipped by 5 bases and J by 2 bases, with 11 bases between them. Germline assignment: CDR1 SGHDT and CDR2 YYEEEE. The TCR comes from an adult who received the AZD1222 COVID-19 vaccine. This chain uses TRBV5-6 with TRBJ2-7; tentatively, D is TRBD1 (5 bases). The input for sequencing was peripheral blood, taken 28 days after the second AZD1222 dose. CDR3 nucleotide sequence: TGTGCCAGCAGTCGCAGGGCTGCCTACGAGCAGTACTTC. It encodes CASSRRAAYEQYF.